Each of the 18 T cell receptor beta chains below was sequenced from the same sample in a study of T-cell memory formation after mild COVID-19. One entry per CDR3 protein results from TCRdb running MiXCR on the 5' RACE reads. The sample lists roughly 450,000 distinct CDR3 sequences, 18% occurring once. Sequencing was done on a sample of PBMCs or a T cell subset sorted from them (not recorded which). These receptors were obtained from an adult woman who had mild COVID-19 (a few samples of this study predate the infection). Cell type and time point are not known.

V is TRBV5-1 and J is TRBJ2-1; no firm D call. Deletions cut 2 bases from V and 10 bases from J, with 7 bases between. The germline V gene encodes CDR1 SGHRS and CDR2 YFSETQ. This CDR3 comprises 11 residues. DNA for the CDR3: TGCGCCAGCAGCTTCGATGAGGAGCAGTTCTTC. It translates to CASSFDEEQFF.

The CDR3 reads CASGKLAGSGSTDTQYF. The CDR3, as DNA: TGTGCCAGCGGCAAACTAGCCGGGTCGGGGAGCACAGATACGCAGTATTTT. The rearrangement links TRBV7-6 to TRBJ2-3, with a tentative D call TRBD2 (6 bases). There are 17 residues in the CDR3. Germline V lookup: CDR1 SGHVS, CDR2 FNYEAQ. The V end was cut by 8 bases, the J end by 0 bases, with 21 bases between.

This chain links TRBV6-6 with TRBJ1-1; D uncertain. The CDR3 is 14 residues long. The germline V gene has CDR1 MNHNY and CDR2 SVGAGI (reference sequence). V was clipped by 2 bases and J by 0 bases, with 7 bases between them. CDR3 region: CASSYVGMNTEAFF. The CDR3, as DNA: TGTGCCAGCAGTTACGTGGGGATGAACACTGAAGCTTTCTTT.

The chain recombines TRBV27 with TRBJ1-4; TRBD1 agrees at 7 bases. Germline V gene data show CDR1 as MNHEY and CDR2 as SMNVEV (reference sequence). J gave up 5 bases and V 5 bases, and 11 bases lay outside the gene matches. CDR3 length equals 16 residues. The CDR3 coding sequence is TGTGCCAGCAGTGGACGACCGGGACAGCGGAATGAAAAACTGTTTTTT. Translating it yields CASSGRPGQRNEKLFF.

This sequence joins TRBV20-1 and TRBJ2-5; TRBD1 matches at 7 bases. Germline trimming cut 5 bases from V and 10 bases from J; bases unmatched to any gene: 16. The V gene's germline CDR1 is DFQATT and CDR2 SNEGSKA (reference sequence). CDR3 length equals 14 residues. CDR3 nucleotide sequence: TGCAGTGCTGGAATCCCGGGACAGATAATGGTCCAGTACTTC. It translates to CSAGIPGQIMVQYF.

The chain couples TRBV20-1 to TRBJ1-1; 7 nucleotides match TRBD1. The CDR3 extends over 12 amino acids. CDR1 and CDR2 from the germline V gene are DFQATT and SNEGSKA (reference sequence). J lost 8 bases, V lost 5 bases, and 8 bases had no gene match. The DNA for the CDR3 is TGCAGTGCTTCTACAGGGGACAGCGAAGCTTTCTTT. Translated, it gives CSASTGDSEAFF.

The V and J genes are TRBV20-1 and TRBJ1-4; TRBD1 might be the D (6 bases). The CDR3 loop spans 10 amino acids. V was cut by 6 bases and J by 10 bases, with 9 bases left in between. Germline-derived CDR1 and CDR2 are DFQATT and SNEGSKA (reference sequence). Here the CDR3 DNA reads TGCAGTGCAAAACAGGGAAAACTGTTTTTT. This sequence encodes CSAKQGKLFF.

In this sample, this clonotype turned up many times. The chain combines TRBV4-2 with TRBJ2-1, with no clear D. Germline-derived CDR1 and CDR2 are LGHNA and YNFKEQ. V lost 0 bases and J 0 bases, leaving 9 bases between the germline ends. The length of the CDR3 is 16 residues. Written as DNA, the CDR3 is TGTGCCAGCAGCCAAGAGATGACTGCCTCCTACAATGAGCAGTTCTTC. Protein sequence: CASSQEMTASYNEQFF.

This clonotype was detected a few times. This chain links TRBV6-2 or TRBV6-3 with TRBJ2-2, with D uncertain. Trimming shortened V by 4 bases and J by 1 base, and 13 bases separated the two germline ends. This CDR3 has 16 amino acids. Germline V gives CDR1 MNHEY, CDR2 SVGEGT. Here the CDR3 DNA reads TGTGCCAGCAGTTCTCGGCTCCGGTGGAACACCGGGGAGCTGTTTTTT. Amino acid sequence: CASSSRLRWNTGELFF.

The V gene is TRBV19, the J gene TRBJ2-7; D gene ambiguous. This CDR3 comprises 11 residues. CDR1 and CDR2 from the germline V gene are LNHDA and SQIVND (reference sequence). V lost 4 bases and J lost 6, with 7 bases in between. In DNA form, the CDR3 reads TGTGCCAGTAGTAGTAGCTGCGAGCAGTACTTC. This codes for CASSSSCEQYF.

This chain uses TRBV6-2 or TRBV6-3 with TRBJ2-1; TRBD2 is a possible D gene (6 bases). Trimming pared 0 bases from V and 10 bases from J, leaving 10 bases between. The CDR3 loop spans 13 amino acids. CDR1 is MNHEY, CDR2 SVGEGT, per germline. The chain's CDR3 is CASSYSSGGEQFF. CDR3 nucleotides: TGTGCCAGCAGTTACTCCAGCGGAGGGGAGCAGTTCTTC.

V usage is TRBV6-5 and J usage is TRBJ2-7; 9 bases agree with TRBD1. CDR3 length equals 13 residues. After removal of 6 bases from V and 5 bases from J, the junction contained 5 bases not matched to a gene. In germline, CDR1 is MNHEY, CDR2 SVGAGI. CDR3 DNA sequence: TGTGCCAGCAGGGAAGGACAGGGGAACGAGCAGTACTTC. Residues: CASREGQGNEQYF.

The rearrangement joins TRBV4-1 to TRBJ1-1, with TRBD1 matching 8 bases. Germline-derived CDR1 and CDR2 are MGHRA and YSYEKL. Trimming took 2 bases from V and 1 from J; bases not matched to a gene: 3. The length of the CDR3 is 15 residues. The CDR3 loop is CASSQPQGGNTEAFF. The CDR3 coding sequence is TGCGCCAGCAGCCAACCACAGGGGGGGAACACTGAAGCTTTCTTT.

The sample holds a few counts of this clonotype. This chain connects TRBV7-9 to TRBJ2-5; a weak D match, TRBD1 (6 bases). CDR1 and CDR2 from the germline V gene are SEHNR and FQNEAQ (reference sequence). The CDR3 contains 14 residues. Trimming took off 3 bases at V and 5 bases at J, with 13 bases between the two ends. The CDR3 nucleotides are TGTGCCAGCAGCTTTAGTGGGACAATTGAGACCCAGTACTTC. Its translation is CASSFSGTIETQYF.

CDR3 nucleotide sequence: TGTGCCAGCAGTGACCCCCGACAGGGGCCCGGCTCTGGAAACACCATATATTTT. It translates to CASSDPRQGPGSGNTIYF. The chain couples TRBV25-1 to TRBJ1-3; TRBD1 aligns across 8 bases. The germline V gene encodes CDR1 MGHDK and CDR2 SYGVNS. The CDR3 covers 18 residues. V trimming: 3 bases; J trimming: 0 bases; junction bases outside the gene matches: 10.

The rearrangement joins TRBV9 to TRBJ1-5; no definite D call. Germline-derived CDR1 and CDR2 are SGDLS and YYNGEE. The V and J ends lost 0 bases and 4 bases respectively, with 8 bases between them. The CDR3 length is 14 residues. CDR3 sequence: CASSVGGINQPQHF. In DNA form, the CDR3 reads TGTGCCAGCAGCGTAGGAGGGATAAATCAGCCCCAGCATTTT. Full variable domain (rest looked up from reference TRBV9 and TRBJ1-5): DSGVTQTPKHLITATGQRVTLRCSPRSGDLSVYWYQQSLDQGLQFLIQYYNGEERAKGNILERFSAQQFPDLHSELNLSSLELGDSALYFCASSVGGINQPQHFGDGTRLSIL.

The chain uses TRBV25-1 and TRBJ2-5; TRBD1 agrees at 8 bases. V trimming: 8 bases; J trimming: 0 bases; junction bases outside the gene matches: 8. The CDR3 is 15 amino acids. Germline CDR1 and CDR2: MGHDK and SYGVNS. CDR3 in DNA: TGTGCCAGCCAACTTGACAGGGGCTACCAAGAGACCCAGTACTTC. This sequence encodes CASQLDRGYQETQYF.

This clonotype appeared a few times. The CDR3 DNA sequence: TGTGCCAGCAGTTGGGAGGACACTGAAGCTTTCTTT. As protein: CASSWEDTEAFF. The genes are TRBV12-3 or TRBV12-4 and TRBJ1-1; D uncertain. The CDR3 length is 12 residues. V was clipped by 4 bases and J by 3 bases, with 6 bases between them.